This passage covers 21 T cell receptor beta chains from one sample sequenced in a study of post-analysis software for immune sequencing data. Whole-study results and caveats: Five TRBV segments were significantly more frequent in patients than in controls. TRBV5-6, TRBV5-1 and TRBV20-1 were among these segments.

These TCRs' antigens remain unknown. The TCR beta cDNA libraries contained unique molecular identifiers. TCRdb reanalysed the PCR reads using MiXCR and keeps one entry per CDR3 protein. The sample carries 750,000 to 950,000 distinct CDR3 sequences, approximately 53% recorded once. The specimen was blood. All receptors come from a girl aged 5-17 years with multiple sclerosis.

The chain combines TRBV28 with TRBJ2-1, with 7 nucleotides matching TRBD2. The junction had 7 bases not matched to a gene; V was cut back by 8 bases and J by 0 bases. The CDR3 is made up of 15 amino acids. CDR1 and CDR2 from the germline V gene are MDHEN and SYDVKM. As DNA, the CDR3 is TGTGCCAGCCGGGCTAGCGGAGCCTCCTACAATGAGCAGTTCTTC. Its translation is CASRASGASYNEQFF. Drawing the rest from reference TRBV28 and TRBJ2-1, the complete variable domain is DVKVTQSSRYLVKRTGEKVFLECVQDMDHENMFWYRQDPGLGLRLIYFSYDVKMKEKGDIPEGYSVSREKKERFSLILESASTNQTSMYLCASRASGASYNEQFFGPGTRLTVL.

V is TRBV12-3 or TRBV12-4 and J is TRBJ2-7, with D uncertain. The V gene lost 6 bases and the J gene lost 0 bases, with 9 bases spanning the gap. This CDR3 is built from 13 residues. The CDR3 DNA reads as TGTGCCAGCAGAGACGGCCGCTCCTACGAGCAGTACTTC. Translation: CASRDGRSYEQYF.

This clonotype is a singleton in its sample. V usage is TRBV20-1 and J usage is TRBJ1-1; D is perhaps TRBD1 (6 bases). Trimming removed 6 bases at V and 1 base at J, with 12 bases between. Germline V gene sequence: CDR1 DFQATT, CDR2 SNEGSKA (reference sequence). This CDR3 spans 13 amino acids. The CDR3 region has the DNA TGCAGTGCAAAAGGGGGGGCGAACACTGAAGCTTTCTTT. The encoded protein is CSAKGGANTEAFF.

This clonotype was seen a few times. The chain has TRBV20-1 and TRBJ1-2; 10 bases are a match to TRBD1. The ends lost 6 bases at V and 7 bases at J; junction bases unmatched: 8. Germline V lookup: CDR1 DFQATT, CDR2 SNEGSKA (reference sequence). The CDR3 sequence is 13 residues long. The CDR3 bases are TGCAGTGCAAGCCCGGGACAGGGGACTGGCTACACCTTC. Residues: CSASPGQGTGYTF.

The rearrangement links TRBV6-1 to TRBJ2-7; tentatively, D is TRBD1 (5 bases). This CDR3 has 14 amino acids. Germline V gene sequence: CDR1 MNHNS, CDR2 SASEGT. Trimming took off 7 bases at V and 5 bases at J, with 18 bases between the two ends. CDR3 in amino acids: CASKRDRLTNEQYF. The CDR3 nucleotides are TGTGCCAGCAAGAGAGACAGACTCACCAACGAGCAGTACTTC.

The sample holds a few counts of this clonotype. The V call is TRBV5-5, the J call TRBJ1-2, with D uncertain. V lost 0 bases and J 4 bases, leaving 13 bases between the germline ends. This CDR3 comprises 15 residues. Per the germline V gene, CDR1 is SGHKS and CDR2 is YYEKEE (reference sequence). The CDR3 DNA sequence: TGTGCCAGCAGCTTGGCCGTGATGCGTGCCTATGGCTACACCTTC. This sequence encodes CASSLAVMRAYGYTF.

This chain uses TRBV27 with TRBJ2-5; possibly TRBD1 for D (6 bases). CDR3 length: 14 amino acids. Germline V gene sequence: CDR1 MNHEY, CDR2 SMNVEV (reference sequence). V was shortened by 3 bases and J by 0 bases, with 8 bases between the two germline ends. This CDR3 reads CASSFNRDQETQYF. The CDR3 nucleotides are TGTGCCAGCAGTTTCAACAGGGACCAAGAGACCCAGTACTTC.

The CDR3 loop reads CASGMGGQGVYSPLHF. In DNA form, the CDR3 reads TGTGCCAGCGGAATGGGGGGACAGGGGGTCTATTCACCCCTCCACTTT. The rearrangement joins TRBV28 to TRBJ1-6, with 11 bases fitting TRBD1. The CDR3 sequence is 16 residues long. V shed 8 bases and J 8 bases; nucleotides not matched to a gene: 11. Germline V gene data show CDR1 as MDHEN and CDR2 as SYDVKM.

The chain combines TRBV6-2 or TRBV6-3 with TRBJ2-6, with TRBD1 matching 8 bases. V dropped 0 bases and J dropped 4; count of bases not matched to a gene: 11. The CDR3 consists of 19 residues. CDR1 is MNHEY and CDR2 is SVGEGT in the germline V gene. The CDR3: CASSYSVAGGYSGANVLTF. The CDR3 coding sequence is TGTGCCAGCAGTTACTCGGTTGCAGGGGGCTATTCAGGGGCCAACGTCCTGACTTTC.

The chain joins TRBV6-9 to TRBJ2-1; D not resolved. CDR1 is MNHGY, CDR2 SVAAGI, per germline. V was trimmed by 8 bases and J by 6 bases, leaving 8 bases between them. There are 11 residues in the CDR3. The CDR3 coding sequence is TGTGCCAGCCTCGACGGCAATGAGCAGTTCTTC. Translated: CASLDGNEQFF.

The chain links TRBV4-1 to TRBJ2-1, with a weak D call TRBD1 (6 bases). CDR3 length: 13 amino acids. The germline gives CDR1 MGHRA, CDR2 YSYEKL. Trimming cost V 3 bases and J 4 bases, with 7 bases left between them. CDR3 in DNA: TGCGCCAGCAGCCATACAGGGTACAATGAGCAGTTCTTC. It specifies CASSHTGYNEQFF.

The chain uses TRBV7-2 and TRBJ2-5; 9 bases match TRBD2. Trimming removed 3 bases from V and 11 bases from J; junction bases left unmatched: 13. CDR3 length: 15 amino acids. In germline, CDR1 is SGHTA, CDR2 FQGNSA. CDR3 sequence (DNA): TGTGCCAGCAGCTTGGGCGGGAGGGCCTTAGAGGAGCAGTACTTC. Its translation: CASSLGGRALEEQYF. Together with reference TRBV7-2 and TRBJ2-5, the CDR3 gives the full variable domain: GAGVSQSPSNKVTEKGKDVELRCDPISGHTALYWYRQSLGQGLEFLIYFQGNSAPDKSGLPSDRFSAERTGGSVSTLTIQRTQQEDSAVYLCASSLGGRALEEQYFGPGTRLLVL.

This clonotype was counted a few times. The chain combines TRBV6-2 or TRBV6-3 with TRBJ2-3; tentatively, D is TRBD2 (5 bases). With 5 bases removed from V and 5 bases from J, the gap between germline ends came to 8 bases. This CDR3 has 12 amino acids. The germline V gene encodes CDR1 MNHEY and CDR2 SVGEGT. CDR3 nucleotides: TGTGCCAGCAGTCAACTAGGAGATACGCAGTATTTT. It encodes CASSQLGDTQYF.

This clonotype was counted between two and nine times. This chain links TRBV18 with TRBJ2-5, with D unclear. Trimming left V 1 base short and J 5 bases short, with 20 bases between. Germline assignment: CDR1 KGHSH and CDR2 LQKENI. The CDR3 runs to 17 residues. The CDR3 loop is CASSPQAGAPPPETQYF. Written as DNA, the CDR3 is TGTGCCAGCTCACCACAAGCTGGCGCTCCCCCACCGGAGACCCAGTACTTC. Filled out from reference TRBV18 and TRBJ2-5, the complete variable domain reads NAGVMQNPRHLVRRRGQEARLRCSPMKGHSHVYWYRQLPEEGLKFMVYLQKENIIDESGMPKERFSAEFPKEGPSILRIQQVVRGDSAAYFCASSPQAGAPPPETQYFGPGTRLLVL.

J is TRBJ2-7 and V is TRBV11-2; D unresolved. Trimming shortened V by 4 bases and J by 4 bases, and 14 bases separated the two germline ends. CDR1 SGHAT and CDR2 FQNNGV come from the germline V gene. The CDR3 runs to 14 residues. CDR3: CASSSLRGLYEQYF. CDR3 DNA: TGTGCCAGCAGCTCACTCCGCGGCCTTTACGAGCAGTACTTC.

V and J are TRBV20-1 and TRBJ2-2; 8 bases align to TRBD2. Germline CDR1 is DFQATT and CDR2 is SNEGSKA (reference sequence). The CDR3 runs 16 residues. The V and J ends lost 1 base and 1 base, in that order; junction bases with no gene match: 5. In DNA form, the CDR3 reads TGCAGTGCTAGAGCCTCGGGGGGGCTGAACACCGGGGAGCTGTTTTTT. Protein sequence: CSARASGGLNTGELFF.

This clonotype turned up a few times. This chain joins TRBV5-6 and TRBJ2-3, with TRBD2 matching 10 bases. The germline CDR1 and CDR2 sequences are SGHDT and YYEEEE. V dropped 0 bases and J dropped 2; count of bases not matched to a gene: 3. There are 16 residues in the CDR3. Here the CDR3 DNA reads TGTGCCAGCAGCTTGGTAGCGGGGGGTCCCACAGATACGCAGTATTTT. It specifies CASSLVAGGPTDTQYF.

The chain recombines TRBV29-1 with TRBJ2-7; TRBD1 is a possible D gene (9 bases). The CDR3 has 16 residues. Deletions cut 6 bases from V and 4 bases from J, with 25 bases between. Looked up from germline, CDR1 is SQVTM and CDR2 is ANQGSEA. The CDR3 here is CSVGGVRDRAPYEQYF. CDR3 DNA sequence: TGCAGCGTCGGGGGGGTCCGGGACAGGGCACCATACGAGCAGTACTTC.

Worth noting for this clonotype: Compared with germline, one end of the junction differs, possibly owing to a read error. The rearrangement links TRBV7-3 to TRBJ2-1, with TRBD2 matching 14 bases. Germline V gene sequence: CDR1 SGHTA, CDR2 FQGTGA. The CDR3 totals 15 residues. The CDR3 protein is CASSLTGLAGDEQFF. The DNA of the CDR3 is TGCGCCAGCAGCTTGACGGGACTAGCGGGGGATGAGCAGTTCTTC.

This clonotype was detected only once. The CDR3 DNA follows: TGTGCCAATGGACAGGGTTCCCACAATGAGCAGTTCTTC. It translates to CANGQGSHNEQFF. The chain uses TRBV10-3 and TRBJ2-1; 8 nucleotides agree with TRBD1. Germline V gene lookup returns CDR1 ENHRY and CDR2 SYGVKD. The V and J ends lost 10 bases and 5 bases, in that order; junction bases with no gene match: 7. The CDR3 is made up of 13 amino acids.

The rearrangement links TRBV20-1 to TRBJ2-5; D perhaps matches TRBD2 (6 bases). The CDR3 has 16 residues. The germline V gene has CDR1 DFQATT and CDR2 SNEGSKA (reference sequence). The germline V and J ends were trimmed by 0 bases and 5 bases, with 19 bases remaining between them. The CDR3 region has the DNA TGCAGTGCTAGAGACCCTTGGAGGGAGTCGGGTGAGACCCAGTACTTC. Its translation: CSARDPWRESGETQYF.